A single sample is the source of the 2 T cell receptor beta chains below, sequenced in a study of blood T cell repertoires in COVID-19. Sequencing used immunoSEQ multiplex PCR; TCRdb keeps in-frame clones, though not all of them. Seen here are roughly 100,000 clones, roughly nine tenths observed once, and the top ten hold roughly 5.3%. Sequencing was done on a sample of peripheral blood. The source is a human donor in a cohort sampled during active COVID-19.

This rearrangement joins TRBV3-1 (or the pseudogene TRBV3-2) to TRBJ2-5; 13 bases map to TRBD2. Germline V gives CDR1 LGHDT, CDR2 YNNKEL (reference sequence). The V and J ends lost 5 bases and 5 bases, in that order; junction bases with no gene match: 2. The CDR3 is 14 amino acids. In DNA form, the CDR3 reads TGTGCCAGCAGCTGGACTAGCGGGAGCGAGACCCAGTACTTC. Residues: CASSWTSGSETQYF.

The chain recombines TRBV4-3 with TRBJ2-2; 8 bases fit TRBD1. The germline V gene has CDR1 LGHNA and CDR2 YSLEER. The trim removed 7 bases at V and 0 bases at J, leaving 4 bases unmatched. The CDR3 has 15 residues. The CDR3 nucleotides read TGCGCCAGCACCGTGGACAGGGCGAACACCGGGGAGCTGTTTTTT. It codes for CASTVDRANTGELFF.